What follows are 4 T cell receptor beta chains derived from one specimen sequenced in a study of T cell changes during pregnancy in multiple sclerosis. Only in-frame clones appear in the TCRdb table, and some are missing; sequencing was by immunoSEQ multiplex PCR. The sample has tens of thousands of clones, around 93% seen once. The starting material was peripheral blood, obtained in the third trimester of pregnancy. The receptors come from a female donor with multiple sclerosis, enrolled in a pregnancy study.

This chain uses TRBV5-6 with TRBJ1-2; D remains ambiguous. In germline, CDR1 is SGHDT, CDR2 YYEEEE. This CDR3 region has 13 residues. Trimming removed 0 bases at V and 4 bases at J, with 7 bases between. The CDR3 sequence is CASSLGLAYGYTF. CDR3 DNA sequence: TGTGCCAGCAGCTTGGGTTTGGCCTATGGCTACACCTTC.

The genes are TRBV5-1 and TRBJ2-5, with D possibly matching TRBD1 (6 bases). The CDR3 has 13 residues. The germline gives CDR1 SGHRS, CDR2 YFSETQ. V lost 4 bases to trimming and J lost 5 bases, with 12 bases between them. The CDR3 region is CASSPQGGETQYF. In DNA form, the CDR3 reads TGCGCCAGCAGCCCACAGGGTGGCGAGACCCAGTACTTC.

The genes are TRBV14 and TRBJ1-1, with unresolved D. Deletions cut 1 base from V and 5 bases from J, with 11 bases between. Per germline, CDR1 SGHDN and CDR2 FVKESK. The CDR3 contains 14 residues. CDR3 DNA sequence: TGTGCCAGCAGCCAAGTCTCCGGGAAGACTGAAGCTTTCTTT. The encoded protein is CASSQVSGKTEAFF.

The chain links TRBV5-1 to TRBJ2-5; D remains unclear. The CDR3 runs to 11 residues. Germline CDR1 reads SGHRS; CDR2 reads YFSETQ. Trimming removed 5 bases from V and 2 bases from J, with 4 bases in between. The CDR3 spells CASRAQETQYF. The CDR3 region has the DNA TGCGCCAGCAGGGCTCAAGAGACCCAGTACTTC.